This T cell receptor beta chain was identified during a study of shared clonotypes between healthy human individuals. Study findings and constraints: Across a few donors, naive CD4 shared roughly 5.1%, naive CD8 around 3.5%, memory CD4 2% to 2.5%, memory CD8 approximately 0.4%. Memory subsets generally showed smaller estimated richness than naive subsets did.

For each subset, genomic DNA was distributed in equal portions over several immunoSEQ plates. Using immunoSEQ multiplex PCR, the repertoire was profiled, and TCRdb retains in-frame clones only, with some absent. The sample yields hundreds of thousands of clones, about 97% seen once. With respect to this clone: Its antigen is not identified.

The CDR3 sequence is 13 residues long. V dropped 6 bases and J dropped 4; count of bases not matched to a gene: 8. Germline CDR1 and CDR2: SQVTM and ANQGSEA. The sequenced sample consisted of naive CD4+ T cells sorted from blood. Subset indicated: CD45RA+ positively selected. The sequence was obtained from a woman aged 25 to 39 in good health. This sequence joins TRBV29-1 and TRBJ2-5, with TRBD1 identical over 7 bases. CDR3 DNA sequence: TGCAGCGTGACTGACAGGGTAACAGAGACCCAGTACTTC. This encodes CSVTDRVTETQYF.